This TCR beta chain comes out of a study of OX40 agonist ivuxolimab in advanced cancers. The trim removed 1 base at V and 1 base at J, leaving 5 bases unmatched. The CDR3 runs 17 residues. The germline V gene encodes CDR1 SGHVS and CDR2 FQNEAQ. Measured with immunoSEQ multiplex PCR; TCRdb has only the in-frame clones, and not every one. The sample contains 100,000 or so clones, over 75% of which appear only once. The specimen comprised CD4+ or CD8+ T cells sorted from blood, sampled in a trial of the OX40 agonist ivuxolimab. The chain uses TRBV7-8 and TRBJ2-7, with 12 bases lining up with TRBD1. This receptor was taken from an adult with an advanced solid tumor such as melanoma, head and neck, liver or kidney cancer. This CDR3 reads CASSLGGTGGLSYEQYF. CDR3 bases: TGTGCCAGCAGCTTAGGGGGGACAGGGGGCCTTTCCTACGAGCAGTACTTC.